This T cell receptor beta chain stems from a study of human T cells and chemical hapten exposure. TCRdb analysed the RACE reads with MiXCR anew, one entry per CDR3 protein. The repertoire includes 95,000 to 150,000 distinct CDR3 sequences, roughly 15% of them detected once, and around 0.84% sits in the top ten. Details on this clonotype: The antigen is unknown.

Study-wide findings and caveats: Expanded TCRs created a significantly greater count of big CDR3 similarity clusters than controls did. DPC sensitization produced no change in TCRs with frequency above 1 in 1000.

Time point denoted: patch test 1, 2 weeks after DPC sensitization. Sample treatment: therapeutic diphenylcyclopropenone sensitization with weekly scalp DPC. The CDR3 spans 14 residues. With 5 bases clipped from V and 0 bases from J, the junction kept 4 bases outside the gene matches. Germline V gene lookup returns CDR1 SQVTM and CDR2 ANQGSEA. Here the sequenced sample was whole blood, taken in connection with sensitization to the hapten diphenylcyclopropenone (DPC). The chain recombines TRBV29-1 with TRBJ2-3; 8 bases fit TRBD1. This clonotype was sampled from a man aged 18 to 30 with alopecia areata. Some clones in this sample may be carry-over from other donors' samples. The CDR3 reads CSVRDRTSTDTQYF. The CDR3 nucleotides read TGCAGCGTTCGGGACAGGACGAGCACAGATACGCAGTATTTT.